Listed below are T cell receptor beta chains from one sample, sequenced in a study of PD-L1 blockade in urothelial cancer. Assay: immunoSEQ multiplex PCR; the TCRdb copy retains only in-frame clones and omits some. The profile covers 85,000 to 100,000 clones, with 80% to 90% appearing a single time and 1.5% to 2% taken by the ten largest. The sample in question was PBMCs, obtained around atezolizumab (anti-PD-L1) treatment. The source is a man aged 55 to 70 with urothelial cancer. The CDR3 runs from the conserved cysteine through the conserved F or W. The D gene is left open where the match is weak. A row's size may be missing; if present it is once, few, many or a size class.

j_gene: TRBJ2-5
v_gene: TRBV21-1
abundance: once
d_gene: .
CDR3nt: TGTGCCAGCAGTGGGACTAGCGGTTTCCAAGAGACCCAGTACTTC
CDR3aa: CASSGTSGFQETQYF

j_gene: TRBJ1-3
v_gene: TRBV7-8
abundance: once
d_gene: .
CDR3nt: TGTGCCAGCAGCTTCTCGACCGGGATCTCAGGAAACACCATATATTTT
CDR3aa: CASSFSTGISGNTIYF

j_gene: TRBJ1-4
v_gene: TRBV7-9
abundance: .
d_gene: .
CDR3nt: TGTGCCAGCAGCCCGAGTGAAAAACTGTTTTTT
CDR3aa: CASSPSEKLFF

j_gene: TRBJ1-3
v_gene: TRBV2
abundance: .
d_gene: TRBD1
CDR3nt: TGTGCCAGCGAACAGGGGTATGGAAACACCATATATTTT
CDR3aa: CASEQGYGNTIYF

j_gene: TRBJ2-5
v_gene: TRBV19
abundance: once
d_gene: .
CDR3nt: TGTGCCAGTAGTTGGAGTCTAGCGAACCAAGAGACCCAGTACTTC
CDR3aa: CASSWSLANQETQYF

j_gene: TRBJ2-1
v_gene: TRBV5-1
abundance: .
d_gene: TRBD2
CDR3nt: TGCGCCAGCAGCTTAACTAGCGGGAGAAATACCTACAATGAGCAGTTCTTC
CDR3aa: CASSLTSGRNTYNEQFF

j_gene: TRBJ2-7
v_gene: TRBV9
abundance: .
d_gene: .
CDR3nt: TGTGCCAGCAGCGTAGAACAGGTCTCCTACGAGCAGTACTTC
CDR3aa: CASSVEQVSYEQYF

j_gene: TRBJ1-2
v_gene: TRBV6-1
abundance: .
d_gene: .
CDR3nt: TGTGCCAGCAGTGAAGTTGGGCAGGGCTATGGCTACACCTTC
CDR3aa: CASSEVGQGYGYTF

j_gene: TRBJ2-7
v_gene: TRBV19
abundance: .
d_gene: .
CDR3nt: TGTGCCAGTAGTACCTCTCTCGGGCGGGACCCCTCCTACGAGCAGTACTTC
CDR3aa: CASSTSLGRDPSYEQYF

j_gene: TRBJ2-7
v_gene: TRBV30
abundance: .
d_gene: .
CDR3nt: TGTGCCTGCCAGTCCGGGGGGCTGGCCGAGCAGTACTTC
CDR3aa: CACQSGGLAEQYF

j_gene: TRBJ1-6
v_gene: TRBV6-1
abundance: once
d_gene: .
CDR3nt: TGTGCCAGTTTGTCCGGGAGCTCCTATAATTCACCCCTCCACTTT
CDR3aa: CASLSGSSYNSPLHF

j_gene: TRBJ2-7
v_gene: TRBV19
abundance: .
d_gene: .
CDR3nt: TGTGCCAGTAGCACGGACAACTACGAGCAGTACTTC
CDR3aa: CASSTDNYEQYF

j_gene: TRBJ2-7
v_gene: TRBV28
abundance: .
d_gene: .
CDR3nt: TGTGCCAGCACCCCGACAGGCCTCTCCTACGAGCAGTACTTC
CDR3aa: CASTPTGLSYEQYF

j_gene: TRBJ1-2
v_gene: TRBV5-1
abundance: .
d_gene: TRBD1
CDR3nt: TGCGCCAGCAGCTTGGGGGGGGACAGTTTTAACTATGGCTACACCTTC
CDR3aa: CASSLGGDSFNYGYTF

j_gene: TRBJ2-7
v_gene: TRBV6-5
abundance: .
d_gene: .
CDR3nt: TGTGCCAGCAGTTACTCGAGGCGGGGACCCTACGAGCAGTACTTC
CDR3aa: CASSYSRRGPYEQYF

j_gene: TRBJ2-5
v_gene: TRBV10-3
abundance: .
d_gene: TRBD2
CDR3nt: TGTGCCATCAGTGAACCCTCAACTAGCGGGAGAGAGACCCAGTACTTC
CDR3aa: CAISEPSTSGRETQYF

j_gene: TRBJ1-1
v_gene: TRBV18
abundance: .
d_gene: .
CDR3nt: TGTGCCAGCTCCCACGTAGAGGATACCATGAACACTGAAGCTTTCTTT
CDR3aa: CASSHVEDTMNTEAFF

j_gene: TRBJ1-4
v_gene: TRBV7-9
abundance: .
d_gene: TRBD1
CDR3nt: TGTGCCAGCAGCTTCGGGACAGGGGGCGAAAAACTGTTTTTT
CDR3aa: CASSFGTGGEKLFF

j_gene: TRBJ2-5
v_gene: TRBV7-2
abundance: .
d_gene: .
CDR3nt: TGTGCCAGCCGAACTTTGGGCGGGGGCGGGGAGACCCAGTACTTC
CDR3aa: CASRTLGGGGETQYF

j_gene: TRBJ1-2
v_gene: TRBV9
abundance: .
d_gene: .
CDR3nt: TGTGCCAGCAAGAACGAGGTAACAGGCGAAAACTATGGCTACACCTTC
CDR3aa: CASKNEVTGENYGYTF

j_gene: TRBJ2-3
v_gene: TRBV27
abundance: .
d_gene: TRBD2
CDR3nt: TGTGCCAGCAGTTTATCGGCGGGAGAGAGTGCAGATACGCAGTATTTT
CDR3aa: CASSLSAGESADTQYF

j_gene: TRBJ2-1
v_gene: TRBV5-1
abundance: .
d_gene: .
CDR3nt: TGCGCCAGCAGCGCCGGGGTGGGCAATGAGCAGTTCTTC
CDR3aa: CASSAGVGNEQFF

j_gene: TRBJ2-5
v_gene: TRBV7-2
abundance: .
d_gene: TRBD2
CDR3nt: TGTGCCAGCAGCCCTATCCGGGGGAGGGGTGAGACCCAGTACTTC
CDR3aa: CASSPIRGRGETQYF

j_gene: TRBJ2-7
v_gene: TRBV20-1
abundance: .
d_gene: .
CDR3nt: TGCAGTGCTAGACGGTCCTACGAGCAGTACTTC
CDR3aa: CSARRSYEQYF

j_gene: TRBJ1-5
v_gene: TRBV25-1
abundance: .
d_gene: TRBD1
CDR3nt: TGTGCCAGCAGTGAGACAGGGAATCAGCCCCAGCATTTT
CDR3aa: CASSETGNQPQHF

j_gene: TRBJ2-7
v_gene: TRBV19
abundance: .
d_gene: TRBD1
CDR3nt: TGTGCCAGTAGTACCCCCGGGACAGATCCCTACGAGCAGTACTTC
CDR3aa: CASSTPGTDPYEQYF

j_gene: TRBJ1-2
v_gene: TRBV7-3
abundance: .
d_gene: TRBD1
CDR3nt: TGTGCCAGCAGCCCTAACCCCGGACAGGGCTATGGCTACACCTTC
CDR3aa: CASSPNPGQGYGYTF

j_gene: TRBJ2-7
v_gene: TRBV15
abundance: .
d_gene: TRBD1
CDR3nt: TGTGCCACCAGCAGGGACAGGGTACGCCAAGGCGAGCAGTACTTC
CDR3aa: CATSRDRVRQGEQYF

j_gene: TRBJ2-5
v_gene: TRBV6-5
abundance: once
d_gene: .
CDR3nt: TGTGCCAGCAGTTACTCAACAGCCCAGGAGACCCAGTACTTC
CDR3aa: CASSYSTAQETQYF

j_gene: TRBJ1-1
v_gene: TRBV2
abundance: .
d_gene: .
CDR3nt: TGTGCCAGCAATCGACAGAGGAACACTGAAGCTTTCTTT
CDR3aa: CASNRQRNTEAFF

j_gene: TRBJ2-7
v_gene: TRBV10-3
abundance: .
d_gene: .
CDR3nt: TGTGCCATCAGTGAGTCGAGTCAGGGTGGCGAGCAGTACTTC
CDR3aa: CAISESSQGGEQYF

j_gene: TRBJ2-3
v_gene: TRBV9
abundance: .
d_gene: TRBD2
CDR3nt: TGTGCCAGCAGCCCCCGACCATTAGCGGGAGATACGCAGTATTTT
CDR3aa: CASSPRPLAGDTQYF

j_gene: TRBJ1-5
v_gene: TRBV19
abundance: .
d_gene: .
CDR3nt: TGTGCCAGTATGGGCCCGGAAGAGCCCCAGCATTTT
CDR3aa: CASMGPEEPQHF

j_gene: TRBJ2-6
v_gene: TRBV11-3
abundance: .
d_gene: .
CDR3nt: TGTGCCAGCAGCCCGCCGGGACACCGAAACTCTGGGGCCAACGTCCTGACTTTC
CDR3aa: CASSPPGHRNSGANVLTF

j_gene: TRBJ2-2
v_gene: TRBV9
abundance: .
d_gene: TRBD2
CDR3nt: TGTGCCAGCAGCGTAGCTACGACTAGCGCGAACACCGGGGAGCTGTTTTTT
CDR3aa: CASSVATTSANTGELFF

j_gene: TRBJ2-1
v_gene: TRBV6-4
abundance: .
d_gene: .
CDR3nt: TGTGCCAGCAGTGACTCAGCAGGGTGGGGAAATGAGCAGTTCTTC
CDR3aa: CASSDSAGWGNEQFF

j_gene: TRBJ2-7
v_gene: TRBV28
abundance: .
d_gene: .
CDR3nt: TGTGCCAGCAGTTTACGGGGCTACGAGCAGTACTTC
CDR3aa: CASSLRGYEQYF

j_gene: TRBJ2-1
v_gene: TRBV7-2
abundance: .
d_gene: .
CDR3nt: TGTGCCAGCGCCCTGAGCGCGAGCTCCTACAATGAGCAGTTCTTC
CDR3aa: CASALSASSYNEQFF

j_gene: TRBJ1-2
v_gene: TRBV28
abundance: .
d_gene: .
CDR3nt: TGTGCCAGCAGCGCCGAGGGAGGGGGTAACTATGGCTACACCTTC
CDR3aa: CASSAEGGGNYGYTF

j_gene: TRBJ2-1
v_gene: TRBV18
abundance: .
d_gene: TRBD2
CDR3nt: TGTGCCAGCTCACCACTCGGACTAGCGGGAGATGAGCAGTTCTTC
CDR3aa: CASSPLGLAGDEQFF

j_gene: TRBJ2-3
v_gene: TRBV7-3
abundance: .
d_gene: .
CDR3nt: TGTGCCAGCAGCCTGAGGGGGGGAGCGACAGATACGCAGTATTTT
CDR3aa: CASSLRGGATDTQYF

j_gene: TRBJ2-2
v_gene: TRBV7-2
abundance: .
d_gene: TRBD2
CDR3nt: TGTGCCAGCAGGCCCCGGGGCGGGAGGAACACCGGGGAGCTGTTTTTT
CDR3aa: CASRPRGGRNTGELFF

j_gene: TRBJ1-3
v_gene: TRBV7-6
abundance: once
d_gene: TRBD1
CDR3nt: TGTGCCAGCAGCTTCGACAGGGCGGGCGGAAACACCATATATTTT
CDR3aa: CASSFDRAGGNTIYF

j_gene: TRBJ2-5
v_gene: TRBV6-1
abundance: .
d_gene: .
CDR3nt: TGTGCCAGCACTTTAAGAGGGACATACCAAGAGACCCAGTACTTC
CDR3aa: CASTLRGTYQETQYF

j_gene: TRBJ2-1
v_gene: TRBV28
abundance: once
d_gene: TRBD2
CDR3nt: TGTGCCAGCAGTCGGTGGACTAGCGGACTATACAATGAGCAGTTCTTC
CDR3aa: CASSRWTSGLYNEQFF

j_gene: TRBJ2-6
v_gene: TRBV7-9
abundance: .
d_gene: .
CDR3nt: TGTGCCAGCAGAGATACAGCTGCCGGGGCCAACGTCCTGACTTTC
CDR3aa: CASRDTAAGANVLTF

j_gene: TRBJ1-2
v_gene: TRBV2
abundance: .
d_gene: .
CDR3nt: TGTGCCAGCAGTAAAGGGAGCTTCCTTATGAGCTACACCTTC
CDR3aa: CASSKGSFLMSYTF

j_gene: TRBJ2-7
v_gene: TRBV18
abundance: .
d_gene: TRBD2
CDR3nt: TGTGCCAGCTCACCCGGACTAGCGGGAGCCTACGAGCAGTACTTC
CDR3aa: CASSPGLAGAYEQYF

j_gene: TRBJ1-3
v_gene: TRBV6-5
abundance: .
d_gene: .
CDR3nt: TGTGCCAGCAGTTACTCCTATGGAAACACCATATATTTT
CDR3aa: CASSYSYGNTIYF

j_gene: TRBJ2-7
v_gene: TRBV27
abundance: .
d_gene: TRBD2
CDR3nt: TGTGCCAGCAGTCCCCAGCTCGGAGCGGGAGGGTCCGAGCAGTACTTC
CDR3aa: CASSPQLGAGGSEQYF

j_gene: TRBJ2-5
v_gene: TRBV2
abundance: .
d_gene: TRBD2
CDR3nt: TGTGCCAGCAGAACTAGCGGACCCTGGGAGACCCAGTACTTC
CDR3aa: CASRTSGPWETQYF